This entry lists 19 T cell receptor beta chains sequenced from one sample in a study of blood T cell repertoires in COVID-19. The table came from immunoSEQ multiplex PCR; TCRdb's copy has only in-frame clones and leaves some out. The sample consists of about 220,000 clones, about nine tenths of them appearing once. The sequencing input was PBMCs or T cells enriched from blood (not recorded which). All receptors derive from a woman aged 25 to 45 who had recovered from COVID-19.

The chain is built from TRBV7-6 and TRBJ2-7; D is uncertain. The CDR3 is made up of 15 amino acids. Trimming removed 5 bases at V and 3 bases at J, with 17 bases between. The germline gives CDR1 SGHVS, CDR2 FNYEAQ. The CDR3 bases are TGTGCCAGCAGCAGTGACTTGACTGCTTTCTACGAGCAGTACTTC. Protein: CASSSDLTAFYEQYF.

The chain uses TRBV7-2 and TRBJ1-2, with 10 positions matching TRBD1. Germline V gene data show CDR1 as SGHTA and CDR2 as FQGNSA. Losses at the gene ends were 5 bases for V and 5 bases for J; bases not matched to a gene: 8. CDR3 length: 15 amino acids. CDR3 region: CASSPRQGASYGYTF. DNA of the CDR3: TGTGCCAGCAGCCCCAGACAGGGGGCATCGTATGGCTACACCTTC.

This clone was counted once. The gene calls are TRBV9 and TRBJ2-1, with 10 bases that match TRBD1. Per germline, CDR1 SGDLS and CDR2 YYNGEE. This CDR3 is 16 amino acids long. Trimming took 2 bases from V and 4 from J; bases not matched to a gene: 6. CDR3 sequence (DNA): TGTGCCAGCAGCGTGGCGGACAGGGGGGGATACAATGAGCAGTTCTTC. Residues: CASSVADRGGYNEQFF.

This clone was detected a few times. The rearrangement links TRBV4-2 to TRBJ2-1; TRBD2 is a possible D gene (6 bases). Germline V lookup: CDR1 LGHNA, CDR2 YNFKEQ. The V gene lost 1 base and the J gene lost 7 bases, with 20 bases spanning the gap. The CDR3 is made up of 17 amino acids. In nucleotides, the CDR3 is TGTGCCAGCAGCCAAGCAGGCCCTAGCGCTGGAGGGAATGAGCAGTTCTTC. This encodes CASSQAGPSAGGNEQFF.

The chain recombines TRBV9 with TRBJ1-1; 10 bases are shared with TRBD1. Losses at the gene ends were 0 bases for V and 5 bases for J; bases not matched to a gene: 4. This CDR3 is 15 amino acids long. CDR1 and CDR2 from the germline V gene are SGDLS and YYNGEE. The CDR3 loop is CASSVDSGQGTEAFF. The CDR3 nucleotides are TGTGCCAGCAGCGTAGATTCGGGACAGGGGACTGAAGCTTTCTTT.

This clone was seen a single time. This chain links TRBV6-2 or TRBV6-3 with TRBJ1-5; 9 positions match TRBD1. This CDR3 spans 15 amino acids. Germline V gives CDR1 MNHEY, CDR2 SVGEGT. V was clipped by 0 bases and J by 6 bases; unmatched bases: 3. The CDR3 region has the DNA TGTGCCAGCAGTTACTCGGGACAGGGCGGTCAGCCCCAGCATTTT. This gives the protein CASSYSGQGGQPQHF.

This clone was observed a handful of times. This chain uses TRBV13 with TRBJ1-2; D possibly corresponds to TRBD1 (5 bases). CDR1 PRHDT and CDR2 FYEKMQ come from the germline V gene (reference sequence). The CDR3 extends over 12 amino acids. V gave up 5 bases and J gave up 13 bases, with 17 bases separating them. In DNA form, the CDR3 reads TGTGCCAGCAGCCGAATGTTACAGGTTGTCACCTTC. This encodes CASSRMLQVVTF.

This clone was found once. The V gene is TRBV7-2, the J gene TRBJ2-3; possibly TRBD2 for D (6 bases). V was shortened by 3 bases and J by 7 bases, with 11 bases between the two germline ends. This CDR3 spans 13 amino acids. Germline V gene data show CDR1 as SGHTA and CDR2 as FQGNSA. CDR3 sequence: CASSFTGGNTQYF. CDR3 bases: TGTGCCAGCAGCTTCACCGGGGGAAATACGCAGTATTTT.

The V gene is TRBV4-3, the J gene TRBJ2-1, with TRBD2 matching over 9 bases. CDR1 is LGHNA, CDR2 YSLEER, per germline. With V trimmed by 0 bases and J by 5 bases, 5 bases remained unmatched. This CDR3 has 16 amino acids. CDR3 sequence (DNA): TGCGCCAGCAGCCAAGACCAGCGGGGGGACAACAATGAGCAGTTCTTC. Encoded protein: CASSQDQRGDNNEQFF.

This chain links TRBV5-1 with TRBJ2-3, with 11 bases that match TRBD1. The trim removed 7 bases at V and 5 bases at J, leaving 12 bases unmatched. Germline V gene lookup returns CDR1 SGHRS and CDR2 YFSETQ. The CDR3 spans 16 residues. This CDR3 is CASRVGQGQGGDTQYF. CDR3 bases: TGCGCCAGCCGCGTCGGGCAGGGACAGGGGGGAGATACGCAGTATTTT.

V and J are TRBV2 and TRBJ1-3; 7 nucleotides match TRBD1. Unmatched junction bases numbered 4, after V lost 2 bases and J lost 0 bases. Germline CDR1 SNHLY, CDR2 FYNNEI. This CDR3 contains 16 residues. CDR3 protein: CASSERGQRSGNTIYF. The DNA for the CDR3 is TGTGCCAGCAGTGAAAGGGGACAGCGCTCTGGAAACACCATATATTTT.

V usage is TRBV14 and J usage is TRBJ1-1; the D gene is possibly TRBD1 (5 bases). Trimming left V 1 base short and J 4 bases short, with 13 bases between. Germline CDR1 SGHDN, CDR2 FVKESK. The CDR3 has 15 residues. CDR3 amino acids: CASSQGLGAITEAFF. The CDR3 DNA follows: TGTGCCAGCAGCCAAGGTCTAGGGGCGATCACTGAAGCTTTCTTT.

This clone was found once. This rearrangement joins TRBV4-1 to TRBJ2-5; the D is unclear. The CDR3 covers 17 residues. The germline gives CDR1 MGHRA, CDR2 YSYEKL. V was clipped by 2 bases and J by 3 bases, with 19 bases between them. The CDR3 region is CASSQRVRVQREETQYF. CDR3 DNA sequence: TGCGCCAGCAGCCAAAGAGTACGGGTCCAAAGAGAAGAGACCCAGTACTTC.

V gene TRBV7-7 combines with J gene TRBJ2-5; TRBD1 matches 7 bases. This CDR3 comprises 17 residues. Germline CDR1 SSHAT, CDR2 FNYEAQ (reference sequence). V gave up 5 bases and J gave up 5 bases; unmatched junction bases: 17. The CDR3, as DNA: TGTGCCAGCAGCCCCGACAGGGTACGTGGAGTCGGTGAGACCCAGTACTTC. Translation gives CASSPDRVRGVGETQYF.

The V and J genes are TRBV2 and TRBJ2-1; TRBD2 aligns across 8 bases. Germline lookup yields CDR1 SNHLY and CDR2 FYNNEI. V was pared by 8 bases and J by 0 bases, with 6 bases of the junction left unmatched. This CDR3 contains 15 residues. The chain's CDR3 is CASQSTSGSYNEQFF. As DNA, the CDR3 is TGTGCCAGCCAGTCCACTAGCGGCTCCTACAATGAGCAGTTCTTC.

This clone turned up a few times. The J gene is TRBJ2-1, the V gene TRBV5-1, with 16 bases identical to TRBD2. V was pared by 4 bases and J by 8 bases, with 6 bases of the junction left unmatched. In germline, CDR1 is SGHRS, CDR2 YFSETQ. This CDR3 region has 16 residues. CDR3 sequence reads: CASSGTSGGAVDEQFF. CDR3 coding DNA: TGCGCCAGCAGCGGGACTAGCGGGGGGGCGGTCGATGAGCAGTTCTTC.

The table lists this clone with a few counts. The rearrangement links TRBV19 to TRBJ1-1, with no clear D. V lost 7 bases and J lost 1, with 4 bases in between. This CDR3 spans 11 amino acids. Germline V gene sequence: CDR1 LNHDA, CDR2 SQIVND (reference sequence). CDR3: CASTQNTEAFF. CDR3 DNA: TGTGCCAGTACCCAGAACACTGAAGCTTTCTTT.

The rearrangement joins TRBV9 to TRBJ1-5; D not certain. The germline V gene encodes CDR1 SGDLS and CDR2 YYNGEE. The CDR3 is 16 residues long. With 6 bases removed from V and 1 base from J, the gap between germline ends came to 17 bases. The CDR3 coding sequence is TGTGCCAGCAATCGGAGTGGGGAGTCGAGCAATCAGCCCCAGCATTTT. It encodes CASNRSGESSNQPQHF.

The chain combines TRBV4-1 with TRBJ1-3; no clear D. This CDR3 region has 16 residues. Per the germline V gene, CDR1 is MGHRA and CDR2 is YSYEKL. V lost 0 bases and J 0 bases, leaving 9 bases between the germline ends. CDR3 sequence: CASSQEFPFSGNTIYF. CDR3 in DNA: TGCGCCAGCAGCCAAGAGTTCCCGTTCTCTGGAAACACCATATATTTT.